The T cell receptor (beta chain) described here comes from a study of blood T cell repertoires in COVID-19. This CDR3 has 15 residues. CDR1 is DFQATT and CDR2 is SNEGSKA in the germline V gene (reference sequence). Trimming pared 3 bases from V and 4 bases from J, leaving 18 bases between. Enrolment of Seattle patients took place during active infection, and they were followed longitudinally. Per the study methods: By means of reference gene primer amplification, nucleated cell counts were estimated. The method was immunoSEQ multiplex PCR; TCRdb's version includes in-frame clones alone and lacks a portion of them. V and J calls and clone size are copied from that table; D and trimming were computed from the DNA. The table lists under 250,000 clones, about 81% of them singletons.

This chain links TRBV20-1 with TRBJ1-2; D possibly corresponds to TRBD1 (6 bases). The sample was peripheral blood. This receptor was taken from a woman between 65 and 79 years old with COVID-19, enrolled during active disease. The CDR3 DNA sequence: TGCAGTGCTAGTTTAACAGGGTCAGAGGGCTATGGCTACACCTTC. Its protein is CSASLTGSEGYGYTF.